The source of this TCR beta chain is a study of beta chain features in type 1 diabetes. A remark on this clone: Its antigen is undetermined.

Broader study findings: Among all four CD4+ subsets, Type 1 diabetes patients had TCRB CDR3s that were moderately but significantly shorter. Across patients, naive, central memory and Treg TCRB repertoires exhibited apparently greater similarity than was observed across healthy donors.

The authors reverse transcribed all of the isolated RNA, so sequencing captured expressed TCRB transcripts. Produced via immunoSEQ multiplex PCR; TCRdb's table is partial and in-frame only. The data show 400,000 or so clones, roughly 9.8% seen once. Sample: central memory CD4+ T cells from blood. The origin of this receptor is a man aged 25-45 years with type 1 diabetes.

The CDR3 DNA sequence: TGTGCCTGCCAAGGGTTGGCTAACCTAGCAAATCAGCCCCAGCATTTT. Translation gives CACQGLANLANQPQHF. The genes are TRBV28 and TRBJ1-5, with D hard to call. Germline CDR1 and CDR2: MDHEN and SYDVKM. Trimming removed 11 bases at V and 4 bases at J, with 24 bases between. CDR3 size: 16 residues.